This T cell receptor (beta chain) was sequenced in a study of shared clonotypes between healthy human individuals. The assay was immunoSEQ multiplex PCR, and TCRdb's table has in-frame clones only and misses some. Of 650,000 to 800,000 clones listed, just over 90% are singletons. This CDR3 has 15 amino acids. The naive CD8 fraction comprised CD45RO-negative cells positively selected for CCR7 and excluded terminally differentiated effector memory CD45RA+ cells. Points from the study as a whole: Compared with clonotypes that all four donors shared, non-shared clonotypes had lower generation probabilities.

This clone showed up just a few times. Its cognate antigen is unknown. The chain links TRBV21-1 to TRBJ1-5. TRBV21-1 is labeled a pseudogene. Material: naive CD8+ T cells sorted from blood. The source is a young man in good health. The CDR3 loop is CASTPRGYSNQPQHF. The CDR3 nucleotides read TGTGCCAGCACCCCTCGAGGATATAGCAATCAGCCCCAGCATTTT.